This T cell receptor beta chain was observed in a study of blood T cell repertoires in COVID-19. CDR1 ENHRY and CDR2 SYGVKD come from the germline V gene. This CDR3 has 15 amino acids. Deletions cut 7 bases from V and 5 bases from J, with 15 bases between. This clone was observed a single time. The repertoire was sequenced with immunoSEQ multiplex PCR; TCRdb's copy has only in-frame clones and lacks some. The repertoire consists of about 78,000 clones, with around 87% occurring once and the leading ten covering approximately 4%. V gene TRBV10-3 combines with J gene TRBJ1-6, with a possible D match to TRBD1 (5 bases). The specimen sequenced was peripheral blood. The origin of this receptor is a woman of 80 years or more with active or convalescent COVID-19. CDR3 sequence: CAITADRANNSPLHF. Here the CDR3 DNA reads TGTGCCATCACCGCTGACAGAGCAAATAATTCACCCCTCCACTTT.